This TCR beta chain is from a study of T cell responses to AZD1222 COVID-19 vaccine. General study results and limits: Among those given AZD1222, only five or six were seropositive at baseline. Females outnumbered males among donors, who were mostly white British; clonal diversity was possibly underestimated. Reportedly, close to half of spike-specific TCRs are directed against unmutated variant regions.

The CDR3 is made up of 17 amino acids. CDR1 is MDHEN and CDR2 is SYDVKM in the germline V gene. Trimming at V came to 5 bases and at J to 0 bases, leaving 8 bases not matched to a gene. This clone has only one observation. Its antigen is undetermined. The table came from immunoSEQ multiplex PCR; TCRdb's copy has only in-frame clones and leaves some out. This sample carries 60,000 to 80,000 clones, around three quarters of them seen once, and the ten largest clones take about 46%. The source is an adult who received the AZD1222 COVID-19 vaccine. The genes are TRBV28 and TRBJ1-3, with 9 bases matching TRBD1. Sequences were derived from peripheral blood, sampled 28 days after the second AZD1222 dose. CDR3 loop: CASSAPTGGSSGNTIYF. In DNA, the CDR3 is TGTGCCAGCAGTGCGCCGACAGGGGGTAGCTCTGGAAACACCATATATTTT.